The text below deals with one T cell receptor (beta chain). Its antigen is not identified. Trimming removed 6 bases from V and 6 bases from J; junction bases left unmatched: 9. The CDR3 is 15 amino acids. CDR1 is SNHLY, CDR2 FYNNEI, per germline. The data were obtained in a study of cytomegalovirus exposure and HLA in healthy donors. 13 Jbeta primers and 60 Vbeta primers were used for the PCR. The method was immunoSEQ multiplex PCR; TCRdb's version includes in-frame clones alone and lacks a portion of them. This sample has approximately 200,000 clones, with about three quarters found just once. Overall study results and limits: HLA alleles were associated with fewer than 20,000 TCR beta sequences in a later analysis at 0.05 false discovery rate. Several of the most significant clusters were apparently associated with common viral pathogens in a later analysis. A link between a missense DCLRE1C variant and TCR beta V- and J-gene trimming emerged from a later analysis. Roughly 170 TCR beta chains were listed as cytomegalovirus-associated.

The genes are TRBV2 and TRBJ2-2; 8 nucleotides line up with TRBD1. This TCR came from a man aged 18 to 35 in good health and CMV-seronegative. The sample taken for sequencing was PBMCs. In nucleotides, the CDR3 is TGTGCCAGCAGCCCGGACAGGGTTGGGTCCGGGGAGCTGTTTTTT. Encoded protein: CASSPDRVGSGELFF.